This T cell receptor beta chain was obtained from a study of shared clonotypes between healthy human individuals. Method: immunoSEQ multiplex PCR; TCRdb's copy keeps in-frame clones and lacks some. Found here are 2,500,000 or so clones, 93% of them singletons; the top ten hold 0.36%. CDR1 is SGHTA and CDR2 is FQGTGA in the germline V gene. Trimming cost V 2 bases and J 2 bases, with 6 bases left between them. The CDR3 spans 13 residues. Regarding this clone: At the DNA level, this CDR3 is encoded by other sequences in the same sample as well.

This TCR derives from a man younger than 35 in good health. Some clones in this sample may be carry-over from other donors' samples. Sequencing was carried out using naive CD4+ T cells from PBMCs. The sample's subset: CD45RA+ positively selected. This chain uses TRBV7-3 with TRBJ2-5; no clear D. CDR3 nucleotide sequence: TGTGCCAGCAGCTTATCAAAACAAGAGACCCAGTACTTC. This gives the protein CASSLSKQETQYF.